One and the same sample provided the 15 T cell receptor beta chains below, sequenced in a study of T cell responses to AZD1222 COVID-19 vaccine. The method was immunoSEQ multiplex PCR; TCRdb's version includes in-frame clones alone and lacks a portion of them. The sample has more than 150,000 clones, 94% seen once. Material: peripheral blood, obtained 28 days after the second AZD1222 dose. The origin of the receptors is an adult who received the AZD1222 COVID-19 vaccine.

The chain links TRBV7-2 to TRBJ1-2; D call uncertain. The germline V gene has CDR1 SGHTA and CDR2 FQGNSA. V lost 2 bases and J lost 3, with 10 bases in between. CDR3 length: 14 amino acids. The CDR3 sequence is CASSLHASDYGYTF. CDR3 in DNA: TGTGCCAGCAGCTTACACGCATCCGACTATGGCTACACCTTC.

V is TRBV30 and J is TRBJ2-5; 9 positions agree with TRBD2. There are 16 residues in the CDR3. The germline gives CDR1 GTSNPN, CDR2 SVGIG (reference sequence). Unmatched junction bases numbered 8, after V lost 0 bases and J lost 3 bases. The CDR3 region is CAWSVQGGGVKETQYF. The CDR3 DNA is TGTGCCTGGAGTGTTCAGGGCGGGGGGGTTAAAGAGACCCAGTACTTC. Drawing the rest from reference TRBV30 and TRBJ2-5, the complete variable domain is SQTIHQWPATLVQPVGSPLSLECTVEGTSNPNLYWYRQAAGRGLQLLFYSVGIGQISSEVPQNLSASRPQDRQFILSSKKLLLSDSGFYLCAWSVQGGGVKETQYFGPGTRLLVL.

The chain employs TRBV19 and TRBJ1-3; 9 positions agree with TRBD1. The CDR3 is 13 residues long. V was clipped by 5 bases and J by 10 bases; unmatched bases: 6. Germline loops: CDR1 LNHDA, CDR2 SQIVND (reference sequence). The CDR3 region is CASSFLQGATIYF. The CDR3 DNA sequence: TGTGCCAGTAGTTTTCTACAGGGGGCGACCATATATTTT. Complete variable domain (other parts from reference TRBV19 and TRBJ1-3): DGGITQSPKYLFRKEGQNVTLSCEQNLNHDAMYWYRQDPGQGLRLIYYSQIVNDFQKGDIAEGYSVSREKKESFPLTVTSAQKNPTAFYLCASSFLQGATIYFGEGSWLTVV.

The rearrangement links TRBV4-3 to TRBJ2-7; TRBD1 matches at 8 bases. The germline CDR1 and CDR2 sequences are LGHNA and YSLEER. The V and J ends lost 5 bases and 3 bases, in that order; junction bases with no gene match: 12. This CDR3 contains 16 residues. The CDR3 here is CASSKRGRTGFYEQYF. The DNA of the CDR3 is TGCGCCAGCAGCAAAAGGGGCCGGACAGGGTTCTACGAGCAGTACTTC.

The rearrangement links TRBV6-6 to TRBJ1-1; the match to TRBD1 covers 7 bases. V lost 3 bases, J lost 5 bases, and 3 bases stayed unmatched. CDR3 size: 13 residues. From germline, CDR1 is MNHNY and CDR2 SVGAGI (reference sequence). The CDR3 here is CASSYDRVTEAFF. The CDR3 DNA reads as TGTGCCAGCAGTTATGACAGGGTAACTGAAGCTTTCTTT.

The chain combines TRBV5-4 with TRBJ1-1, with 9 bases aligning to TRBD1. CDR1 SGHNT and CDR2 YYREEE come from the germline V gene (reference sequence). The CDR3 runs 14 residues. V lost 5 bases to trimming and J lost 7 bases; unmatched junction nucleotides: 9. CDR3: CASRPGQGTVEAFF. CDR3 DNA sequence: TGTGCCAGCAGACCGGGACAGGGAACCGTTGAAGCTTTCTTT.

The rearrangement joins TRBV2 to TRBJ2-3; TRBD2 aligns across 9 bases. Trimming at V came to 9 bases and at J to 6 bases, leaving 1 base not matched to a gene. Germline-derived CDR1 and CDR2 are SNHLY and FYNNEI. This CDR3 spans 11 amino acids. The CDR3 DNA is TGTGCCAGGGGGACTAGCGATACGCAGTATTTT. Amino acid sequence: CARGTSDTQYF.

The chain employs TRBV7-8 and TRBJ1-4; 7 bases match TRBD1. Germline-derived CDR1 and CDR2 are SGHVS and FQNEAQ. V lost 2 bases to trimming and J lost 5 bases; unmatched junction nucleotides: 5. The CDR3 sequence is 15 residues long. Written as DNA, the CDR3 is TGTGCCAGCAGCTTAACAGGGGTCCTCAATGAAAAACTGTTTTTT. Protein product: CASSLTGVLNEKLFF.

CDR3 nucleotides: TGTGCCAGTAGAAGACAGGGGGATTACGAGCAGTACTTC. It yields the protein CASRRQGDYEQYF. The chain joins TRBV19 to TRBJ2-7; the match to TRBD1 covers 9 bases. The germline CDR1 and CDR2 sequences are LNHDA and SQIVND (reference sequence). This CDR3 is built from 13 residues. The V and J ends lost 6 bases and 4 bases, in that order; junction bases with no gene match: 4.

The CDR3 region is CASSPVAVGQGRGTEAFF. The CDR3 region has the DNA TGTGCCAGCAGTCCAGTAGCGGTGGGGCAGGGGAGAGGAACTGAAGCTTTCTTT. V gene TRBV6-6 combines with J gene TRBJ1-1; tentatively, D is TRBD1 (6 bases). Germline assignment: CDR1 MNHNY and CDR2 SVGAGI (reference sequence). Trimming removed 5 bases at V and 5 bases at J, with 27 bases between. This CDR3 has 18 residues.

The rearrangement uses TRBV28 and TRBJ2-3, with 7 bases identical to TRBD1. J gave up 6 bases and V 5 bases, and 5 bases lay outside the gene matches. Germline CDR1 is MDHEN and CDR2 is SYDVKM. The CDR3 is 13 residues long. The CDR3 DNA reads TGTGCCAGCAGTCGACAGGGTGGGGATACGCAGTATTTT. Protein: CASSRQGGDTQYF.

This clone was seen once. The chain links TRBV7-8 to TRBJ2-1; TRBD1 agrees at 10 bases. From germline, CDR1 is SGHVS and CDR2 FQNEAQ. The CDR3 runs 15 residues. After removal of 5 bases from V and 6 bases from J, the junction contained 7 bases not matched to a gene. The CDR3 DNA sequence: TGTGCCAGCAGCGGCCGGGACAGGGGTAGCAATGAGCAGTTCTTC. Translating it yields CASSGRDRGSNEQFF. The full variable domain, in which reference TRBV7-8 and TRBJ2-1 provide the parts outside the CDR3, is GAGVSQSPRYKVAKRGQDVALRCDPISGHVSLFWYQQALGQGPEFLTYFQNEAQLDKSGLPSDRFFAERPEGSVSTLKIQRTQQEDSAVYLCASSGRDRGSNEQFFGPGTRLTVL.

The V and J genes are TRBV3-1 (or the pseudogene TRBV3-2) and TRBJ1-6, with 8 positions matching TRBD1. This CDR3 spans 18 amino acids. Unmatched junction bases numbered 9, after V lost 0 bases and J lost 5 bases. Germline CDR1 LGHDT, CDR2 YNNKEL (reference sequence). This CDR3 is CASSQERDQDRDNSPLHF. DNA of the CDR3: TGTGCCAGCAGCCAAGAGCGGGATCAGGACAGGGATAATTCACCCCTCCACTTT.

The chain carries TRBV5-1 and TRBJ2-1; 9 bases align to TRBD2. V lost 7 bases to trimming and J lost 3 bases; unmatched junction nucleotides: 8. This CDR3 is 15 amino acids long. Germline V CDR1 and CDR2: SGHRS, YFSETQ. DNA of the CDR3: TGCGCCAGCGGAGAGACTAGCGGACACTACAATGAGCAGTTCTTC. It translates to CASGETSGHYNEQFF.

The table lists this clone with a count of one. The chain employs TRBV11-3 and TRBJ1-2; no firm D call. Germline assignment: CDR1 SGHNT and CDR2 YENEEA. Between the trimmed V and J ends, which lost 3 bases and 3 bases, there was a span of 8 bases. The CDR3 totals 13 residues. For the CDR3, the DNA is TGTGCCAGCAGCTTGCAGGCCCACTATGGCTACACCTTC. Its translation: CASSLQAHYGYTF.